This T cell receptor (beta chain) was recovered during a study of T cells in narcolepsy. Whole-study context: Patients with NT1 or NT2 and healthy control donors were enrolled. Overall study results and limits: Some memory CD4+ repertoires had no autoreactive clone sequences. Reportedly, autoreactive clonotypes were serially detected in patients' blood but not controls'.

Germline loops: CDR1 LGHNA, CDR2 YSLEER. V was clipped by 0 bases and J by 5 bases, with 14 bases between them. This CDR3 spans 15 amino acids. Using immunoSEQ multiplex PCR, the repertoire was profiled, and TCRdb retains in-frame clones only, with some absent. Of around 30,000 clones listed, about 85% are singletons. Note on this clone: Its antigen is unknown.

Sequencing was performed on CD45RA- memory CD4+ T cells from PBMCs. The source is a human donor with narcolepsy. The rearrangement joins TRBV4-3 to TRBJ2-7; D unclear. The CDR3 is CASSQELTSGHEQYF. CDR3 nucleotide sequence: TGCGCCAGCAGCCAAGAGCTGACCTCTGGCCACGAGCAGTACTTC.